The following is a T cell receptor (beta chain) sequence with its context. Its antigen is still unknown. The data belong to a study of cytomegalovirus exposure and HLA in healthy donors. The study, taken as a whole, reports: The study listed 150 to 200 cytomegalovirus-associated TCR beta chains. A later analysis by the authors found several of the most significant clusters apparently linked to common viral pathogens. Upon later analysis, TCR association rates were observed to vary by HLA locus, being highest for DRB1 and lowest for HLA-C. For cytomegalovirus status, the classifier reportedly gave diagnoses with high specificity and sensitivity.

Amplification used 60 Vbeta primers and 13 Jbeta primers. Clones were sequenced by immunoSEQ multiplex PCR, and TCRdb holds only the in-frame ones, with some missing. The data contain 85,000 to 95,000 clones, approximately 57% of them singletons. The sequenced sample consisted of PBMCs. This TCR came from a woman in her twenties or thirties in good health and CMV-seronegative.

The CDR3 reads CASSEEWGRGSYEQYF. CDR3 bases: TGTGCCAGCAGTGAAGAGTGGGGCAGGGGCTCCTACGAGCAGTACTTC. The genes are TRBV2 and TRBJ2-7, with a weak D call TRBD1 (6 bases). CDR1 SNHLY and CDR2 FYNNEI come from the germline V gene. The CDR3 spans 16 residues. The V gene lost 1 base and the J gene lost 0 bases, with 13 bases spanning the gap.